Listed here are 17 T cell receptor beta chains from one sample, sequenced in a study of blood T cell repertoires in COVID-19. Assay used: immunoSEQ multiplex PCR; TCRdb lists only in-frame clones, some missing. Of tens of thousands of clones in the sample, 89% are singletons; the top ten hold about 4.9%. The source material was peripheral blood. These receptors all stem from a woman aged 50 to 60 with active COVID-19.

V usage is TRBV6-5 and J usage is TRBJ2-5, with 9 positions matching TRBD1. Germline lookup yields CDR1 MNHEY and CDR2 SVGAGI. The CDR3 covers 14 residues. After removal of 6 bases from V and 5 bases from J, the junction contained 7 bases not matched to a gene. This CDR3 is CASREYRGQETQYF. DNA of the CDR3: TGTGCCAGCAGGGAGTACAGGGGGCAGGAGACCCAGTACTTC.

The genes are TRBV5-1 and TRBJ1-1; a possible D gene is TRBD1 (5 bases). The germline V and J ends were trimmed by 3 bases and 8 bases, with 11 bases remaining between them. The CDR3 has 12 amino acids. Germline V lookup: CDR1 SGHRS, CDR2 YFSETQ. The CDR3, as DNA: TGCGCCAGCAGCTGGGCGGGGGGAGAAGCTTTCTTT. It translates to CASSWAGGEAFF.

This sequence joins TRBV3-1 (or the pseudogene TRBV3-2) and TRBJ1-6; unclear D gene. The CDR3 spans 15 residues. The ends were cut back, 6 bases at V and 0 bases at J, with 9 bases in the middle. Germline loops: CDR1 LGHDT, CDR2 YNNKEL (reference sequence). CDR3 nucleotide sequence: TGTGCCAGCAGAGAACAGTACTCCTATAATTCACCCCTCCACTTT. Protein product: CASREQYSYNSPLHF.

The V and J genes are TRBV18 and TRBJ1-1; possible D gene TRBD1, 6 bases. The CDR3 sequence is 14 residues long. Deletions cut 3 bases from V and 3 bases from J, with 11 bases between. Germline V gene lookup returns CDR1 KGHSH and CDR2 LQKENI. CDR3 region: CASSPGQWDTEAFF. As DNA, the CDR3 is TGTGCCAGCTCACCCGGACAGTGGGACACTGAAGCTTTCTTT.

The V gene is TRBV7-9, the J gene TRBJ2-3, with 12 nucleotides matching TRBD1. Trimming cost V 7 bases and J 4 bases; bases outside gene matches: 12. The CDR3 runs to 17 residues. CDR1 SEHNR and CDR2 FQNEAQ come from the germline V gene (reference sequence). CDR3: CASNPPPGQGASDTQYF. The DNA for the CDR3 is TGTGCCAGCAACCCACCGCCGGGACAGGGGGCATCAGATACGCAGTATTTT.

As regards this clone: The junction does not match germline at one end; this may be a read error. The V and J genes are TRBV7-7 and TRBJ2-2; 7 bases agree with TRBD2. Looked up from germline, CDR1 is SSHAT and CDR2 is FNYEAQ (reference sequence). The CDR3 sequence is 14 residues long. CDR3 residues: CASSLGEGPGELFF. CDR3 DNA sequence: TGTGCTAGCAGCTTAGGGGAGGGTCCCGGGGAGCTGTTTTTT.

The chain recombines TRBV27 with TRBJ2-7; 7 nucleotides agree with TRBD2. CDR3 length equals 14 residues. The trim removed 1 base at V and 4 bases at J, leaving 4 bases unmatched. Germline-derived CDR1 and CDR2 are MNHEY and SMNVEV (reference sequence). This chain's CDR3 is CASSLYRLAYEQYF. CDR3 coding DNA: TGTGCCAGCAGTTTATATCGACTAGCTTACGAGCAGTACTTC.

CDR3 DNA: TGTGCCAGCAGCTTAGCGGGGCAGGGGGCTATCTATGGCTACACCTTC. Amino acid sequence: CASSLAGQGAIYGYTF. The genes are TRBV7-9 and TRBJ1-2, with 8 bases lining up with TRBD1. Germline assignment: CDR1 SEHNR and CDR2 FQNEAQ (reference sequence). V dropped 0 bases and J dropped 4; count of bases not matched to a gene: 7. There are 16 residues in the CDR3. The full variable domain, with the rest looked up from reference TRBV7-9 and TRBJ1-2, is DTGVSQNPRHKITKRGQNVTFRCDPISEHNRLYWYRQTLGQGPEFLTYFQNEAQLEKSRLLSDRFSAERPKGSFSTLEIQRTEQGDSAMYLCASSLAGQGAIYGYTFGSGTRLTVV.

This clone was detected only a few times. The same CDR3 also results from other DNA sequences found in this sample. This chain joins TRBV18 and TRBJ1-1, with a possible D match to TRBD1 (5 bases). Deletions cut 4 bases from V and 4 bases from J, with 10 bases between. CDR1 and CDR2 from the germline V gene are KGHSH and LQKENI. The CDR3 runs 13 residues. The CDR3 nucleotides read TGTGCCAGCTCACGGGGGGTGGCCACTGAAGCTTTCTTT. It translates to CASSRGVATEAFF. Complete variable domain (other parts from reference TRBV18 and TRBJ1-1): NAGVMQNPRHLVRRRGQEARLRCSPMKGHSHVYWYRQLPEEGLKFMVYLQKENIIDESGMPKERFSAEFPKEGPSILRIQQVVRGDSAAYFCASSRGVATEAFFGQGTRLTVV.

This chain uses TRBV3-1 (or the pseudogene TRBV3-2) with TRBJ2-6; 7 positions agree with TRBD1. Per the germline V gene, CDR1 is LGHDT and CDR2 is YNNKEL (reference sequence). This CDR3 is built from 15 residues. V lost 6 bases to trimming and J lost 10 bases; unmatched junction nucleotides: 12. The CDR3 DNA follows: TGTGCCAGCAGTCAAACCGGACAGGCCCTTAACGTCCTGACTTTC. This translates into CASSQTGQALNVLTF.

This clone was recorded only once. The chain combines TRBV6-5 with TRBJ2-7; 10 bases are a match to TRBD2. This CDR3 has 15 amino acids. The germline V gene has CDR1 MNHEY and CDR2 SVGAGI. The V and J ends lost 6 bases and 0 bases, in that order; junction bases with no gene match: 5. The CDR3 loop is CASSEGLAPSYEQYF. The CDR3 nucleotides read TGTGCCAGCAGCGAGGGACTAGCGCCCTCCTACGAGCAGTACTTC.

The chain employs TRBV11-2 and TRBJ2-2; possibly TRBD1 for D (6 bases). Germline V gives CDR1 SGHAT, CDR2 FQNNGV. V lost 5 bases and J lost 1, with 14 bases in between. The CDR3 sequence is 16 residues long. For the CDR3, the DNA is TGTGCCAGCAGCCAACAGGGACGGATGAACACCGGGGAGCTGTTTTTT. This translates into CASSQQGRMNTGELFF. The entire variable domain, with the rest obtained from reference TRBV11-2 and TRBJ2-2, is as follows: EAGVAQSPRYKIIEKRQSVAFWCNPISGHATLYWYQQILGQGPKLLIQFQNNGVVDDSQLPKDRFSAERLKGVDSTLKIQPAKLEDSAVYLCASSQQGRMNTGELFFGEGSRLTVL.

This chain connects TRBV11-3 to TRBJ1-1, with a weak D call TRBD1 (6 bases). Germline V gene lookup returns CDR1 SGHNT and CDR2 YENEEA. The CDR3 contains 14 residues. V gave up 5 bases and J gave up 5 bases, with 15 bases separating them. The CDR3 DNA reads as TGTGCCAGCAGCGCCAATCCAGGGGTTACTGAAGCTTTCTTT. Translating gives CASSANPGVTEAFF. The variable domain in full, with the rest retrieved from reference TRBV11-3 and TRBJ1-1, is EAGVVQSPRYKIIEKKQPVAFWCNPISGHNTLYWYLQNLGQGPELLIRYENEEAVDDSQLPKDRFSAERLKGVDSTLKIQPAELGDSAVYLCASSANPGVTEAFFGQGTRLTVV.

V usage is TRBV7-3 and J usage is TRBJ2-2, with TRBD1 matching 7 bases. Per the germline V gene, CDR1 is SGHTA and CDR2 is FQGTGA. The length of the CDR3 is 15 residues. J gave up 5 bases and V 3 bases, and 6 bases lay outside the gene matches. In DNA, the CDR3 is TGTGCCAGCAGCTTGGGGACAGACCAAACCGGGGAGCTGTTTTTT. As protein: CASSLGTDQTGELFF.

This clone was recorded only once. The chain uses TRBV11-2 and TRBJ1-1; no firm D call. V lost 0 bases, J lost 6 bases, and 17 bases lay in between. The germline V gene has CDR1 SGHAT and CDR2 FQNNGV. This CDR3 is 16 amino acids long. Here the CDR3 reads CASSLEWIGTAAEAFF. The CDR3 DNA is TGTGCCAGCAGCTTAGAGTGGATTGGCACCGCGGCTGAAGCTTTCTTT.

V usage is TRBV12-3 or TRBV12-4 and J usage is TRBJ1-2, with TRBD1 identical over 7 bases. With 5 bases clipped from V and 8 bases from J, the junction kept 8 bases outside the gene matches. The CDR3 runs 13 residues. The CDR3 sequence is CASSEDRPGGYTF. The CDR3 DNA reads TGTGCCAGCAGTGAGGACAGGCCGGGCGGCTACACCTTC.

The chain links TRBV29-1 to TRBJ2-1; 8 bases fit TRBD2. Germline V gene lookup returns CDR1 SQVTM and CDR2 ANQGSEA. The junction had 6 bases not matched to a gene; V was cut back by 4 bases and J by 7 bases. CDR3 length equals 13 residues. The CDR3 protein is CSVVRLAGNEQFF. The CDR3 coding sequence is TGCAGCGTTGTAAGGCTAGCGGGTAATGAGCAGTTCTTC.